Here is one TCR beta chain with its context. No antigen is known for it. In this CDR3 the conserved last residue, phenylalanine or tryptophan, is missing, so a read error is likely. The entry originates in a study of tumor and adjacent non-tumor tissue in lung cancer (dated by TCRdb to 2016 to 2019). Regarding the research as a whole: The cohort included under 15 adenocarcinoma, a couple of squamous cell carcinoma and 1 small cell lung cancer patients. The approximately 15 patients were aged about 30 to 76 years, included some 10 men and 5 women, and had TNM stage I to III disease. The study compared bulk TCRbeta repertoires from lung tumor tissue and matched distant non-tumor lung tissue of some 16 lung cancer patients. Sequencing generated a total of about 130,000,000 productive TCRbeta reads, averaging roughly 4.2 million reads per sample. TCRbeta CDR3 sequencing was performed on under 35 paired specimens, with one tumor sample and one normal lung sample collected per patient. Overall study results and their limits: The top 100 clones made up a significantly larger cumulative share of the repertoire in normal lung than in tumor tissue. The cohort had only approximately 16 patients, and the authors noted that larger samples and more detailed clinical data are needed. The methods do not name the sequencing platform or mention unique molecular identifiers. Because peripheral blood was not sequenced, the blood TCRbeta repertoires of the lung cancer patients in the study went unexamined. Tumor tissue showed significantly greater TCR diversity (inverse Simpson) than normal lung tissue (roughly 430 vs 170, P = 0.0075, Mann-Whitney U test). Significantly higher TCR diversity was found in younger patients, and higher tumor TCR diversity was associated with shorter overall and disease-free survival.

From the germline V gene (reference sequence), CDR1 is DFQATT and CDR2 is SNEGSKA. The CDR3 spans 16 amino acids, including both terminal residues. Of the read, only the CDR3 DNA is kept; its 48 bases are in frame from base 1. RNA was extracted from bulk unsorted tissue and checked for quality with a NanoDrop ND-1000 and an Agilent 2100. Normal lung samples were distant non-tumor tissue taken more than 3 cm from the tumor edge. The donors were newly diagnosed lung cancer patients admitted for thoracic surgery in China from August to November 2014 who had not received prior chemotherapy. Anyone who had undergone radiotherapy or chemotherapy before, or who had another cancer at the same time, was left out of the study. Surgical tissue pieces of roughly 1-2.1 cm3 were preserved in RNAlater solution and stored at -80 °C until use. Receptor amplification or capture employed multiplex PCR. Instrument on record: Illumina HiSeq 2500. TCRbeta libraries were constructed through three rounds of nested PCR with primers (Table S4) according to protocols modified from ARM-PCR. Before sequencing, PCR products in the 200-500 bp range were cut out of the gel and cleaned up using the QIAquick gel extraction kit. In the authors' own workflow: Trimmomatic was used to clean the reads, FLASH was used to merge the reads into complete CDR3 sequences, and MiTCR was used to assign the reads to V(D)J germline segments. Clonal diversity was calculated as the inverse Simpson's index using VDJtools. In-frame sequences lacking a premature stop codon were counted as productive reads. The public reads were quality trimmed at Q25 with fastp and then assembled into clones with MiXCR by TCRdb, keeping productive beta chains. When rows share a CDR3 protein, they turn into one entry using the most common DNA and genes. TCRdb's processing, not the study's, gives the V and J calls here. The sample table lists around 80,000 distinct CDR3 sequences, about four fifths of them with a count of one. Approximately 55% of the sample belongs to the ten largest clones.

The rearrangement combines TRBV20-1 with TRBJ2-3, with 8 bases aligning to TRBD2. The sample was distant non-tumor lung tissue. This receptor was identified in a man between 60 and 75 years old with non-small cell lung cancer. The CDR3 in this case is CSAGGTTSGRTNTQYL. In nucleotides, the sequence is TGCAGTGCCGGGGGTACTACTAGCGGTCGCACAAATACGCAGTATTTA.